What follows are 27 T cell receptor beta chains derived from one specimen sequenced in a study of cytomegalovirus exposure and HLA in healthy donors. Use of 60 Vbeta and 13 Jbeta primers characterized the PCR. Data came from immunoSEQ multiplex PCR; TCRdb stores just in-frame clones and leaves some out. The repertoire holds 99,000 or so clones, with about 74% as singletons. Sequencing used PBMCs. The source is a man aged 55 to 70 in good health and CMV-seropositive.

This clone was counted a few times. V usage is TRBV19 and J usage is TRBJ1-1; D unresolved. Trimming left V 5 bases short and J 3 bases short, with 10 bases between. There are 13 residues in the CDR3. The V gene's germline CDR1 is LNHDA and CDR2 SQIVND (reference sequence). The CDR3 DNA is TGTGCCAGTAGTGTCGGGGTCTACACTGAAGCTTTCTTT. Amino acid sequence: CASSVGVYTEAFF.

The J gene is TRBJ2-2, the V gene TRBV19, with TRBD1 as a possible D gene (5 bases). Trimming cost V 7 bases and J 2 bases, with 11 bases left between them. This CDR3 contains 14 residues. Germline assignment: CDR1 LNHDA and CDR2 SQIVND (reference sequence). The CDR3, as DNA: TGTGCCAGTACCCCAGGGTTTAACACCGGGGAGCTGTTTTTT. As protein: CASTPGFNTGELFF.

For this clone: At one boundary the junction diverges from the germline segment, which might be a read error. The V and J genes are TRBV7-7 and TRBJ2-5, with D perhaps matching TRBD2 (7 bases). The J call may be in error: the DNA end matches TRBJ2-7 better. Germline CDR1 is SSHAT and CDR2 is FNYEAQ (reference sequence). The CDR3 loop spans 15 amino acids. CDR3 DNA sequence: TGTGCTAGCAGCTTAGCGGCGGGGGCGAACTACGAGCAGTACTTC. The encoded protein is CASSLAAGANYEQYF.

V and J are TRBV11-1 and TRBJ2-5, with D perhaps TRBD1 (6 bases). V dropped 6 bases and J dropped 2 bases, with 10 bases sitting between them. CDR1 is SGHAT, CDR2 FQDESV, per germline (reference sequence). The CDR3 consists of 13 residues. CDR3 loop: CASSSDRQETQYF. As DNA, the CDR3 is TGTGCCAGCAGTTCGGACAGACAAGAGACCCAGTACTTC.

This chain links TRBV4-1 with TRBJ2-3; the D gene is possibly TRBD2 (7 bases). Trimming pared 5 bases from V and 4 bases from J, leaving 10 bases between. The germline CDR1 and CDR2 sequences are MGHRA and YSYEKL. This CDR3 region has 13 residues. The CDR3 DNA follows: TGCGCCAGCAGCGGGGGGGCAGCAGATACGCAGTATTTT. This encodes CASSGGAADTQYF.

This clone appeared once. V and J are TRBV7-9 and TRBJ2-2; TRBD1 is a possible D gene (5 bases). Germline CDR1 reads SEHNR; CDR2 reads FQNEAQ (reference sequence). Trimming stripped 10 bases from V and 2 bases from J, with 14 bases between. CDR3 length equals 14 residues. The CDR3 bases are TGTGCCACCGCAGGTGGGGCCAACACCGGGGAGCTGTTTTTT. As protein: CATAGGANTGELFF.

Written as DNA, the CDR3 is TGTGCCAGCAGCCCGGGGACTAGCGGGGACACAGATACGCAGTATTTT. Translation gives CASSPGTSGDTDTQYF. The chain is built from TRBV5-8 and TRBJ2-3, with TRBD2 identical over 13 bases. This CDR3 comprises 16 residues. Germline CDR1 SGHTS, CDR2 YDEGEE. V gave up 4 bases and J gave up 2 bases; unmatched junction bases: 4.

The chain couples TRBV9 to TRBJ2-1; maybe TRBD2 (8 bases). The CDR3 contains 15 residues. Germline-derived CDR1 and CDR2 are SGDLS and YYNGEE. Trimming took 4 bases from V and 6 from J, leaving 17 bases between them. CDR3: CASSPREGASNEQFF. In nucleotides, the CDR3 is TGTGCCAGCAGCCCCCGGGAGGGGGCCTCCAATGAGCAGTTCTTC.

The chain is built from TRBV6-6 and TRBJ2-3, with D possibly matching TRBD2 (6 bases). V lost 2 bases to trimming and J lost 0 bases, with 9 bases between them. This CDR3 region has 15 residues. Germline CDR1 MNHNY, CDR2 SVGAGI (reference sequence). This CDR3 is CASSYGGTSTDTQYF. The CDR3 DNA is TGTGCCAGCAGTTACGGGGGGACTAGCACAGATACGCAGTATTTT.

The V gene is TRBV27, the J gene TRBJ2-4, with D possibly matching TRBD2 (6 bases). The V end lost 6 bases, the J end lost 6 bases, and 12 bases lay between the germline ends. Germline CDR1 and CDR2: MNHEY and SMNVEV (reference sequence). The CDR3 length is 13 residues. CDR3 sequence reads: CASRGLYGNIQYF. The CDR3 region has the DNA TGTGCCAGCAGGGGACTTTATGGAAACATTCAGTACTTC.

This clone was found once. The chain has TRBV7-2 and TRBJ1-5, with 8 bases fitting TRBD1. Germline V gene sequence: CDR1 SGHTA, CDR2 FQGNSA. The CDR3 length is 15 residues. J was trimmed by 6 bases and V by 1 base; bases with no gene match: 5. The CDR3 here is CASSLVSTGGQPQHF. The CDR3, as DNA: TGTGCCAGCAGCTTAGTATCCACAGGGGGTCAGCCCCAGCATTTT.

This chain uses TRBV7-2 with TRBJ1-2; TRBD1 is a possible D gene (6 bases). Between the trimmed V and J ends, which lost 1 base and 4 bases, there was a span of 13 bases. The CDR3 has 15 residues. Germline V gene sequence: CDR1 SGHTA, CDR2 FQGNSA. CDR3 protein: CASSLGRGSSYGYTF. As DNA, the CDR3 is TGTGCCAGCAGCTTAGGCAGGGGTAGTAGCTATGGCTACACCTTC.

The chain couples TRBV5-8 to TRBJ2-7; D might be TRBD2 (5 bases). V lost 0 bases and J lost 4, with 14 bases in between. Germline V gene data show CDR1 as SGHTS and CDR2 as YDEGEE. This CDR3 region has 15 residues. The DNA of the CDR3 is TGTGCCAGCAGCTTGGGCGGGTTAACGGCGTACGAGCAGTACTTC. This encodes CASSLGGLTAYEQYF.

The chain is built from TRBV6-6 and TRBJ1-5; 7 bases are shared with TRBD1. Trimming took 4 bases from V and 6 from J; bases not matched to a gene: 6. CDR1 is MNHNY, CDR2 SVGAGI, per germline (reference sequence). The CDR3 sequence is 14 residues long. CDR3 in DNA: TGTGCCAGCAGTTCACGACAGGGCGGTCAGCCCCAGCATTTT. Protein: CASSSRQGGQPQHF.

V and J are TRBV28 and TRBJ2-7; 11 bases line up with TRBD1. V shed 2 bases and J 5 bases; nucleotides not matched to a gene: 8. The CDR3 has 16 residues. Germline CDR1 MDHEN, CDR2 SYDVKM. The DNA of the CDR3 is TGTGCCAGCAGTTTAAATGGCGGGACAGGGGGTAACGAGCAGTACTTC. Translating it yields CASSLNGGTGGNEQYF. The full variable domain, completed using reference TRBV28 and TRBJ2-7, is DVKVTQSSRYLVKRTGEKVFLECVQDMDHENMFWYRQDPGLGLRLIYFSYDVKMKEKGDIPEGYSVSREKKERFSLILESASTNQTSMYLCASSLNGGTGGNEQYFGPGTRLTVT.

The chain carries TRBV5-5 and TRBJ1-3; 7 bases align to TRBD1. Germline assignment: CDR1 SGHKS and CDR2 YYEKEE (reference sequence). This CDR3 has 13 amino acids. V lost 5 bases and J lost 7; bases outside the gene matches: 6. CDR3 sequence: CASSIGQDNTIYF. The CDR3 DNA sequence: TGTGCCAGCAGTATTGGACAGGATAACACCATATATTTT.

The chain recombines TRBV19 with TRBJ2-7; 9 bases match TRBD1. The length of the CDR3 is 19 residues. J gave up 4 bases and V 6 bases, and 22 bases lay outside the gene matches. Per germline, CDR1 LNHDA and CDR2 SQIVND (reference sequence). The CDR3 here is CASRAKPGTGLGPTYEQYF. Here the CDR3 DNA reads TGTGCCAGTAGAGCCAAGCCCGGGACAGGGTTAGGGCCTACTTACGAGCAGTACTTC.

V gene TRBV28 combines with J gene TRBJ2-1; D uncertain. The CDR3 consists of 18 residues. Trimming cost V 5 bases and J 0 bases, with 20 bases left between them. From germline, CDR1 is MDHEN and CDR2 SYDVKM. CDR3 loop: CASSHPFATVSSYNEQFF. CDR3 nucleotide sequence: TGTGCCAGCAGTCATCCTTTCGCGACTGTTAGCTCCTACAATGAGCAGTTCTTC.

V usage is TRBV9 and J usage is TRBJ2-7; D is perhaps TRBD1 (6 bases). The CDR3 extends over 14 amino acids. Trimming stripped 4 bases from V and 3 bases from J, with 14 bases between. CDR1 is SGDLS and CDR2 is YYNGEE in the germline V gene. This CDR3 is CASSKQGTFYEQYF. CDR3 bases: TGTGCCAGCAGCAAACAGGGTACCTTCTACGAGCAGTACTTC. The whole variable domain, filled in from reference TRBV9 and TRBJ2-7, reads DSGVTQTPKHLITATGQRVTLRCSPRSGDLSVYWYQQSLDQGLQFLIQYYNGEERAKGNILERFSAQQFPDLHSELNLSSLELGDSALYFCASSKQGTFYEQYFGPGTRLTVT.

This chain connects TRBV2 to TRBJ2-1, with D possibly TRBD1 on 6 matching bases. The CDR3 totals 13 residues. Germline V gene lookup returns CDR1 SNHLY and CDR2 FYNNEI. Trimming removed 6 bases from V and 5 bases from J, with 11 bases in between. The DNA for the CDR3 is TGTGCCAGCAGGCAGGGGCCTAACAATGAGCAGTTCTTC. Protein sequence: CASRQGPNNEQFF.

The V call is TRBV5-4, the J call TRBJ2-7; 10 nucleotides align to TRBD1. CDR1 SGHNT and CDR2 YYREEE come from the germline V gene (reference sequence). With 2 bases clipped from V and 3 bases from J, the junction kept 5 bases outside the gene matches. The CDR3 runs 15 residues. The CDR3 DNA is TGTGCCAGCAGCTTTCCGGGACAGGGGAACTACGAGCAGTACTTC. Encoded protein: CASSFPGQGNYEQYF.

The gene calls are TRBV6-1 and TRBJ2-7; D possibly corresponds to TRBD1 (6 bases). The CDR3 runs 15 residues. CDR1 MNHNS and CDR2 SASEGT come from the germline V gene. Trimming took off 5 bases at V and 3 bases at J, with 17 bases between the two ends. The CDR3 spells CASSQTGVLRYEQYF. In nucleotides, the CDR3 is TGTGCCAGCAGTCAGACAGGAGTCCTACGCTACGAGCAGTACTTC.

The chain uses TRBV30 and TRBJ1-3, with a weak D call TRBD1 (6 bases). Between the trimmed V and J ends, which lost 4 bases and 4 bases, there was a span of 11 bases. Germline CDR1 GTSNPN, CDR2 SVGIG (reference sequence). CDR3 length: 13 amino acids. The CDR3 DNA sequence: TGTGCCTGGACTCCGGGACAAGGAAACACCATATATTTT. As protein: CAWTPGQGNTIYF.

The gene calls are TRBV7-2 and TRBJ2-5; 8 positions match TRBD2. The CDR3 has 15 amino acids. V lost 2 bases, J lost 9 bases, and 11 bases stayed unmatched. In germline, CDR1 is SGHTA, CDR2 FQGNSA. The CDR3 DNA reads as TGTGCCAGCAGCTTACTGGCGGGGGCCGGGGGGGCCCAGTACTTC. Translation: CASSLLAGAGGAQYF.

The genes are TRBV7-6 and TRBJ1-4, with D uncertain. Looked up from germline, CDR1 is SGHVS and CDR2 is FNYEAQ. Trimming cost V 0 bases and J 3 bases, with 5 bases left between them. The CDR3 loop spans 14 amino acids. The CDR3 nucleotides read TGTGCCAGCAGCTTAGCCGGGGCTAATGAAAAACTGTTTTTT. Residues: CASSLAGANEKLFF.

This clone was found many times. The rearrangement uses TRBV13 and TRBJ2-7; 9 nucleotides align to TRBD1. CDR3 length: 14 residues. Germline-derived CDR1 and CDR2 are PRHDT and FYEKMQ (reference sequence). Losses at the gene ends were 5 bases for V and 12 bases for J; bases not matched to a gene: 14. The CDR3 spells CASSALRGQGPVYF. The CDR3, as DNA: TGTGCCAGCAGCGCCCTTAGGGGACAGGGCCCGGTGTACTTC.

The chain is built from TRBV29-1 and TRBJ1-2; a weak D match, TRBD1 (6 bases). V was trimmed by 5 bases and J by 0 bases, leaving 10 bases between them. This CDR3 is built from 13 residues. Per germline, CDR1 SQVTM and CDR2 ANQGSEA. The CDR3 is CSVLDRPNYGYTF. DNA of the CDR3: TGCAGCGTTTTGGACAGACCTAACTATGGCTACACCTTC.